Listed below are T cell receptor beta chains from one sample, sequenced in a study of shared clonotypes between healthy human individuals. Libraries were prepared by immunoSEQ multiplex PCR; TCRdb keeps only in-frame clonotypes and omits some of them. Of around 2,000,000 clones in the sample, about 93% are singletons; the top ten hold approximately 1.7%. The material sequenced was naive CD8+ T cells from PBMCs. Receptors originate from a man younger than 35 in good health. Some clones in this sample may be carry-over from other donors' samples. CDR3s include the opening cysteine and the closing phenylalanine or tryptophan. Fields, in order: V gene, D gene, clone size, J gene, CDR3 protein, CDR3 DNA. D genes are given only for firm matches. The size entry is marked missing in some rows and otherwise reads once, few, many or a size class.

v_gene: TRBV7-2; d_gene: .; abundance: .; j_gene: TRBJ2-7; CDR3aa: CASSGRQESYEQYF; CDR3nt: TGTGCCAGCAGCGGACGACAGGAATCCTACGAGCAGTACTTC
v_gene: TRBV7-2; d_gene: TRBD2; abundance: .; j_gene: TRBJ2-7; CDR3aa: CASSLAGAGNEQYF; CDR3nt: TGTGCCAGCAGCCTAGCGGGAGCGGGAAACGAGCAGTACTTC
v_gene: TRBV5-5; d_gene: .; abundance: .; j_gene: TRBJ1-1; CDR3aa: CASSSSYRAPEAFF; CDR3nt: TGTGCCAGCAGCTCTTCCTACAGGGCGCCTGAAGCTTTCTTT
v_gene: TRBV4-2; d_gene: .; abundance: .; j_gene: TRBJ1-2; CDR3aa: CASSQGYRDGYTF; CDR3nt: TGTGCCAGCAGCCAGGGGTACAGGGACGGCTACACCTTC
v_gene: TRBV28; d_gene: TRBD2; abundance: .; j_gene: TRBJ2-7; CDR3aa: CASSFPRGGRGEQYF; CDR3nt: TGTGCCAGCAGTTTTCCGCGGGGGGGAAGGGGCGAGCAGTACTTC
v_gene: TRBV5-1; d_gene: .; abundance: .; j_gene: TRBJ2-2; CDR3aa: CASSPIGGNAGELFF; CDR3nt: TGCGCCAGCAGCCCTATTGGTGGGAACGCCGGGGAGCTGTTTTTT
v_gene: TRBV14; d_gene: TRBD2; abundance: .; j_gene: TRBJ2-3; CDR3aa: CASSHPPGLAQSTQYF; CDR3nt: TGTGCCAGCAGCCACCCTCCGGGACTAGCACAAAGTACGCAGTATTTT
v_gene: TRBV28; d_gene: TRBD2; abundance: .; j_gene: TRBJ2-5; CDR3aa: CASSSRTSAQETQYF; CDR3nt: TGTGCCAGCAGTTCAAGGACTAGCGCCCAAGAGACCCAGTACTTC
v_gene: TRBV10-1; d_gene: TRBD1; abundance: .; j_gene: TRBJ2-7; CDR3aa: CASSAGTGFLLLNEQYF; CDR3nt: TGCGCCAGCAGCGCCGGGACAGGGTTTTTACTCCTGAACGAGCAGTACTTC
v_gene: TRBV5-1; d_gene: .; abundance: .; j_gene: TRBJ2-1; CDR3aa: CASSSSGGSSYNEQFF; CDR3nt: TGCGCCAGCAGCTCCTCTGGGGGGAGCTCCTACAATGAGCAGTTCTTC
v_gene: TRBV5-4; d_gene: TRBD2; abundance: .; j_gene: TRBJ2-1; CDR3aa: CASSLGLAGGPYNEQFF; CDR3nt: TGTGCCAGCAGCTTGGGACTAGCGGGAGGGCCCTACAATGAGCAGTTCTTC
v_gene: TRBV29-1; d_gene: TRBD1; abundance: .; j_gene: TRBJ1-2; CDR3aa: CSVEATGTAGYTF; CDR3nt: TGCAGCGTTGAAGCTACCGGGACAGCCGGCTACACCTTC
v_gene: TRBV21-1; d_gene: .; abundance: .; j_gene: TRBJ2-7; CDR3aa: CASSKVRDLQQYF; CDR3nt: TGTGCCAGCAGCAAAGTAAGGGATCTACAGCAGTACTTC
v_gene: TRBV27; d_gene: TRBD2; abundance: .; j_gene: TRBJ2-3; CDR3aa: CASSFLAGVIDTQYF; CDR3nt: TGTGCCAGCAGTTTCCTAGCGGGAGTGATAGATACGCAGTATTTT
v_gene: TRBV4-3; d_gene: .; abundance: once; j_gene: TRBJ2-3; CDR3aa: CASSSGLSTSRDTQYF; CDR3nt: TGCGCCAGCAGCTCAGGACTTTCCACATCCCGGGATACGCAGTATTTT
v_gene: TRBV27; d_gene: TRBD2; abundance: .; j_gene: TRBJ2-7; CDR3aa: CASSWTSGTIEQYF; CDR3nt: TGTGCCAGCAGTTGGACTAGCGGGACGATCGAGCAGTACTTC
v_gene: TRBV19; d_gene: .; abundance: once; j_gene: TRBJ2-7; CDR3aa: CASSIGRATTYEQYF; CDR3nt: TGTGCCAGTAGTATAGGGCGGGCCACCACCTACGAGCAGTACTTC
v_gene: TRBV6-4; d_gene: .; abundance: .; j_gene: TRBJ1-3; CDR3aa: CASMVGPYSGNTIYF; CDR3nt: TGTGCCAGCATGGTGGGGCCATACTCTGGAAACACCATATATTTT
v_gene: TRBV2; d_gene: TRBD1; abundance: .; j_gene: TRBJ2-1; CDR3aa: CASSEGSGGTPYNEQFF; CDR3nt: TGTGCCAGCAGTGAAGGATCAGGGGGCACGCCCTACAATGAGCAGTTCTTC
v_gene: TRBV27; d_gene: .; abundance: .; j_gene: TRBJ1-2; CDR3aa: CASSPLRLGALYGYTF; CDR3nt: TGTGCCAGCAGCCCGCTCCGCCTGGGGGCGTTATATGGCTACACCTTC
v_gene: TRBV6-6; d_gene: .; abundance: .; j_gene: TRBJ2-1; CDR3aa: CASSYDGPNEQFF; CDR3nt: TGTGCCAGCAGTTACGATGGCCCCAATGAGCAGTTCTTC
v_gene: TRBV19; d_gene: .; abundance: .; j_gene: TRBJ2-5; CDR3aa: CASSTPRDLETQYF; CDR3nt: TGTGCCAGTAGTACTCCTCGGGATCTAGAGACCCAGTACTTC
v_gene: TRBV10-3; d_gene: .; abundance: .; j_gene: TRBJ2-3; CDR3aa: CAISDERAWDTQYF; CDR3nt: TGTGCCATCAGTGACGAGCGGGCCTGGGATACGCAGTATTTT
v_gene: TRBV28; d_gene: TRBD2; abundance: .; j_gene: TRBJ2-1; CDR3aa: CATSSGPYNEQFF; CDR3nt: TGTGCCACGTCTAGCGGTCCCTACAATGAGCAGTTCTTC
v_gene: TRBV7-3; d_gene: TRBD2; abundance: .; j_gene: TRBJ2-7; CDR3aa: CASSSGLAGAGEQYF; CDR3nt: TGTGCCAGCAGCTCGGGACTAGCGGGAGCGGGTGAGCAGTACTTC
v_gene: TRBV27; d_gene: .; abundance: .; j_gene: TRBJ2-2; CDR3aa: CASSLLWEYTGELFF; CDR3nt: TGTGCCAGCAGTTTATTATGGGAGTACACCGGGGAGCTGTTTTTT
v_gene: TRBV4-3; d_gene: .; abundance: .; j_gene: TRBJ2-5; CDR3aa: CASSQTRGYLQETQYF; CDR3nt: TGCGCCAGCAGCCAAACTCGGGGGTACCTCCAAGAGACCCAGTACTTC
v_gene: TRBV23-1; d_gene: .; abundance: .; j_gene: TRBJ2-5; CDR3aa: CASKYSEIQETQYF; CDR3nt: TGCGCCAGCAAATATTCGGAGATCCAAGAGACCCAGTACTTC
v_gene: TRBV2; d_gene: .; abundance: .; j_gene: TRBJ2-7; CDR3aa: CASSGGGNEQYF; CDR3nt: TGTGCCAGCTCCGGTGGGGGAAACGAGCAGTACTTC
v_gene: TRBV5-1; d_gene: .; abundance: .; j_gene: TRBJ2-6; CDR3aa: CASSPTIRGWDAGANVLTF; CDR3nt: TGCGCCAGCAGCCCCACTATAAGGGGATGGGATGCTGGGGCCAACGTCCTGACTTTC
v_gene: TRBV28; d_gene: .; abundance: .; j_gene: TRBJ2-5; CDR3aa: CASSRVRETQYF; CDR3nt: TGTGCCAGCAGCAGGGTCCGAGAGACCCAGTACTTC
v_gene: TRBV5-4; d_gene: TRBD1; abundance: once; j_gene: TRBJ1-1; CDR3aa: CASSLRGGGTEAFF; CDR3nt: TGTGCCAGCAGCTTGCGAGGGGGCGGGACTGAAGCTTTCTTT
v_gene: TRBV9; d_gene: .; abundance: .; j_gene: TRBJ2-2; CDR3aa: CASSIGQHTGELFF; CDR3nt: TGTGCCAGCAGCATTGGACAGCACACCGGGGAGCTGTTTTTT
v_gene: TRBV27; d_gene: .; abundance: .; j_gene: TRBJ2-7; CDR3aa: CASSLLGHEQYF; CDR3nt: TGTGCCAGCAGTTTATTAGGCCACGAGCAGTACTTC
v_gene: TRBV9; d_gene: TRBD1; abundance: .; j_gene: TRBJ2-7; CDR3aa: CASSVVGQLYDRYEQYF; CDR3nt: TGTGCCAGCAGCGTAGTGGGACAGCTCTACGACCGATACGAGCAGTACTTC
v_gene: TRBV16; d_gene: TRBD1; abundance: .; j_gene: TRBJ1-1; CDR3aa: CASSQFRTGPNTEAFF; CDR3nt: TGTGCCAGCAGCCAATTCCGGACAGGACCGAACACTGAAGCTTTCTTT
v_gene: TRBV5-6; d_gene: .; abundance: .; j_gene: TRBJ1-1; CDR3aa: CASSLGRGTEAFF; CDR3nt: TGTGCCAGCAGCTTGGGGCGCGGAACTGAAGCTTTCTTT
v_gene: TRBV28; d_gene: .; abundance: .; j_gene: TRBJ2-3; CDR3aa: CASMTASTDTQYF; CDR3nt: TGTGCCAGTATGACAGCCAGCACAGATACGCAGTATTTT
v_gene: TRBV7-9; d_gene: TRBD1; abundance: .; j_gene: TRBJ1-2; CDR3aa: CASSQGVGSFYGYTF; CDR3nt: TGTGCCAGCAGCCAGGGGGTCGGCAGCTTCTATGGCTACACCTTC
v_gene: TRBV5-8; d_gene: TRBD2; abundance: .; j_gene: TRBJ2-1; CDR3aa: CASILKRDFNEQFF; CDR3nt: TGTGCCAGCATCCTAAAGCGGGATTTCAATGAGCAGTTCTTC
v_gene: TRBV19; d_gene: .; abundance: .; j_gene: TRBJ2-7; CDR3aa: CASSITPERTLYEQYF; CDR3nt: TGTGCCAGTAGTATAACCCCCGAGCGGACACTCTACGAGCAGTACTTC
v_gene: TRBV2; d_gene: .; abundance: .; j_gene: TRBJ1-5; CDR3aa: CASSGGQLANQPQHF; CDR3nt: TGTGCCAGCAGCGGCGGACAGTTAGCAAATCAGCCCCAGCATTTT
v_gene: TRBV27; d_gene: .; abundance: .; j_gene: TRBJ1-3; CDR3aa: CASRDTSGNTIYF; CDR3nt: TGTGCCAGCAGGGATACATCTGGAAACACCATATATTTT
v_gene: TRBV10-3; d_gene: .; abundance: .; j_gene: TRBJ1-1; CDR3aa: CAISGVLDTEAFF; CDR3nt: TGTGCCATCAGTGGCGTATTGGACACTGAAGCTTTCTTT
v_gene: TRBV5-1; d_gene: TRBD2; abundance: .; j_gene: TRBJ2-1; CDR3aa: CASSLEAGGSNEQFF; CDR3nt: TGCGCCAGCAGCTTGGAGGCGGGAGGATCGAATGAGCAGTTCTTC
v_gene: TRBV6-1; d_gene: TRBD2; abundance: .; j_gene: TRBJ2-7; CDR3aa: CASSEGLAGGGYEQYF; CDR3nt: TGTGCCAGCAGTGAAGGACTAGCGGGAGGAGGCTACGAGCAGTACTTC
v_gene: TRBV10-2; d_gene: .; abundance: .; j_gene: TRBJ2-6; CDR3aa: CASLQGANVLTF; CDR3nt: TGCGCCAGCCTCCAGGGGGCCAACGTCCTGACTTTC
v_gene: TRBV6-6; d_gene: TRBD2; abundance: .; j_gene: TRBJ2-7; CDR3aa: CASSASGLAGSEQYF; CDR3nt: TGTGCCAGCAGCGCGTCGGGACTAGCGGGATCCGAGCAGTACTTC
v_gene: TRBV4-1; d_gene: .; abundance: .; j_gene: TRBJ2-7; CDR3aa: CASSQVKDLGPYEQYF; CDR3nt: TGCGCCAGCAGCCAAGTCAAGGACCTGGGTCCCTACGAGCAGTACTTC
v_gene: TRBV7-8; d_gene: .; abundance: .; j_gene: TRBJ1-5; CDR3aa: CASTPGPWGVLNQPQHF; CDR3nt: TGTGCCAGTACCCCGGGCCCATGGGGGGTGCTGAATCAGCCCCAGCATTTT
v_gene: TRBV29-1; d_gene: TRBD2; abundance: .; j_gene: TRBJ2-3; CDR3aa: CSVEVPGSSGESTDTQYF; CDR3nt: TGCAGCGTTGAAGTCCCCGGGTCTAGCGGGGAGAGCACAGATACGCAGTATTTT
v_gene: TRBV28; d_gene: .; abundance: .; j_gene: TRBJ2-1; CDR3aa: CASRPLRWAEQFF; CDR3nt: TGTGCCAGCAGGCCTCTTAGATGGGCTGAGCAGTTCTTC